This T cell receptor (beta chain) was profiled in a study of blood T cell repertoires in COVID-19. Study overall: The United States, Italy and Spain supplied acute and convalescent COVID-19 samples. From T cells, B-cell-depleted T cells, or PBMCs came the material, which was cDNA or gDNA.

Here immunoSEQ multiplex PCR was the method, and the copy in TCRdb shows in-frame clones only, minus some. The sample yields under 250,000 clones, roughly 86% seen once. The CDR3 loop spans 17 amino acids. Looked up from germline, CDR1 is LNHDA and CDR2 is SQIVND (reference sequence). Trimming cost V 6 bases and J 5 bases; bases outside gene matches: 14. This receptor was identified in a woman aged 55-70 years who had recovered from COVID-19. Sequenced sample: peripheral blood. J is TRBJ2-3 and V is TRBV19, with 10 bases identical to TRBD2. The CDR3 is CASRVSGGASSQDTQYF. Here the CDR3 DNA reads TGTGCCAGTAGAGTAAGCGGGGGGGCGAGTTCTCAAGATACGCAGTATTTT. The complete variable domain, with remaining parts taken from reference TRBV19 and TRBJ2-3, reads DGGITQSPKYLFRKEGQNVTLSCEQNLNHDAMYWYRQDPGQGLRLIYYSQIVNDFQKGDIAEGYSVSREKKESFPLTVTSAQKNPTAFYLCASRVSGGASSQDTQYFGPGTRLTVL.